This T cell receptor beta chain was identified during a study of T cell repertoires in cytomegalovirus infection. Findings and caveats of the study: HLA-C-restricted, CMV-specific TCR beta clonotypes were dominant ex vivo.

V gave up 6 bases and J gave up 3 bases; unmatched junction bases: 9. From germline, CDR1 is MDHEN and CDR2 SYDVKM. There are 15 residues in the CDR3. TCRdb called the reads again in MiXCR, with one record for every CDR3 protein. The sample has fewer than 300,000 distinct CDR3 sequences, roughly 24% seen once. On this clonotype itself: The antigen is not known.

The sample consisted of PBMCs. The rearrangement joins TRBV28 to TRBJ2-3; the match to TRBD1 covers 7 bases. The clonotype was recovered from a human donor in good health (CMV status not recorded). Some clones in this sample may be carry-over from other donors' samples. The CDR3 sequence is CASSTTGSGTDTQYF. The CDR3 coding sequence is TGTGCCAGCAGCACGACAGGGTCGGGAACAGATACGCAGTATTTT.